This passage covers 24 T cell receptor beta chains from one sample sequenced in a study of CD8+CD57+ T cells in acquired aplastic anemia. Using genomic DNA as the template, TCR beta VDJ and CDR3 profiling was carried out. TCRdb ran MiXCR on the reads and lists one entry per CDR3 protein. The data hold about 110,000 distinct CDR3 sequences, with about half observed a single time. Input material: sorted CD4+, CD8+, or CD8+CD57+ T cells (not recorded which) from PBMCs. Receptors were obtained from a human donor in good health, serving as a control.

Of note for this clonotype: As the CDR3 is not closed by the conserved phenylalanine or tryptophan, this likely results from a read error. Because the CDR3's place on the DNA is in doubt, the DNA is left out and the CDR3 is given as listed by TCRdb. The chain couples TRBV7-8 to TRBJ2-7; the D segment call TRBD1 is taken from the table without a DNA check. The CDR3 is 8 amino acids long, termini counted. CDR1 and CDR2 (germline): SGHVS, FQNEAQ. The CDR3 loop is CASWDRGP.

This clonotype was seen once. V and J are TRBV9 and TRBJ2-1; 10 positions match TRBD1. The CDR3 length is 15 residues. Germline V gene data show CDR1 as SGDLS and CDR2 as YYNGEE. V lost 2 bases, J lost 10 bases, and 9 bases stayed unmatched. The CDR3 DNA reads TGTGCCAGCAGCGTCCGGGACAGGGGAAGGGACGAGCAGTTCTTC. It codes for CASSVRDRGRDEQFF.

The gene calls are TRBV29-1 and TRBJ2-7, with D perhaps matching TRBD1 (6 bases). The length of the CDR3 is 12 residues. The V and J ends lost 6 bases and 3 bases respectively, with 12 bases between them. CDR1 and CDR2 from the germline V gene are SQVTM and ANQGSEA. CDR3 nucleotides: TGCAGCGTATACTTAGGGGGCTACGAGCAGTACTTC. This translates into CSVYLGGYEQYF.

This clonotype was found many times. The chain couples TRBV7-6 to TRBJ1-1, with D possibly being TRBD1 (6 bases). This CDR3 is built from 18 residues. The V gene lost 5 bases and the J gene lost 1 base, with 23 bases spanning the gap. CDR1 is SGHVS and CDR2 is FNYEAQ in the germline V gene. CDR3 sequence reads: CASSPLGQGSEENTEAFF. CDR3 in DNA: TGTGCCAGCAGCCCTCTCGGGCAGGGGTCAGAAGAGAACACTGAAGCTTTCTTT. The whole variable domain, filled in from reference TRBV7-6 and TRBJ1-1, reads GAGVSQSPRYKVTKRGQDVALRCDPISGHVSLYWYRQALGQGPEFLTYFNYEAQQDKSGLPNDRFSAERPEGSISTLTIQRTEQRDSAMYRCASSPLGQGSEENTEAFFGQGTRLTVV.

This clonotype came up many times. CDR3 residues: CASSQASRDSGNTIYF. The CDR3 region has the DNA TGTGCCAGCAGCCAAGCATCAAGGGATTCTGGAAACACCATATATTTT. The chain joins TRBV3-1 to TRBJ1-3; D call uncertain. The ends were cut back, 1 base at V and 1 base at J, with 11 bases in the middle. The CDR3 covers 16 residues. CDR1 and CDR2 from the germline V gene are LGHDT and YNNKEL (reference sequence). The whole variable domain, filled in from reference TRBV3-1 and TRBJ1-3, reads DTAVSQTPKYLVTQMGNDKSIKCEQNLGHDTMYWYKQDSKKFLKIMFSYNNKELIINETVPNRFSPKSPDKAHLNLHINSLELGDSAVYFCASSQASRDSGNTIYFGEGSWLTVV.

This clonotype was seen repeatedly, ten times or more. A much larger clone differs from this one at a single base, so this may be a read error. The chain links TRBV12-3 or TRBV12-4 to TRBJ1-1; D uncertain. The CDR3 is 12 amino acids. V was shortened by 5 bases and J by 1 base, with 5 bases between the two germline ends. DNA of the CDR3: TGTGCCAGCAGTCACCCGAACACTGAAGCTTTCTTT. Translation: CASSHPNTEAFF.

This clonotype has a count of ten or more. The CDR3 loop is CATSSGGSPNTDTQYF. The CDR3 DNA follows: TGTGCCACCTCCTCAGGGGGGTCCCCCAACACAGATACGCAGTATTTT. The chain carries TRBV24-1 and TRBJ2-3; tentatively, D is TRBD1 (7 bases). The CDR3 length is 16 residues. Looked up from germline, CDR1 is KGHDR and CDR2 is SFDVKD. V lost 9 bases, J lost 2 bases, and 20 bases lay in between.

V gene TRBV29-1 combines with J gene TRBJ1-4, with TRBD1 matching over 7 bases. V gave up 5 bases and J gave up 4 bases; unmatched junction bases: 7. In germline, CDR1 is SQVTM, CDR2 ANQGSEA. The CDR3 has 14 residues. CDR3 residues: CSVRWDRDNEKLFF. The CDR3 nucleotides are TGCAGCGTTCGGTGGGACAGAGATAATGAAAAACTGTTTTTT.

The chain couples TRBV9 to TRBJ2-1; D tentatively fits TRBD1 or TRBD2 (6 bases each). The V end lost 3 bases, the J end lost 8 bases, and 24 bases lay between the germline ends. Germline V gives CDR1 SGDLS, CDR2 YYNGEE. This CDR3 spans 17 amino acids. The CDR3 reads CASSAFSRDMGGHEQFF. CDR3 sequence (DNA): TGTGCCAGCAGCGCCTTTTCCCGGGACATGGGGGGACATGAGCAGTTCTTC.

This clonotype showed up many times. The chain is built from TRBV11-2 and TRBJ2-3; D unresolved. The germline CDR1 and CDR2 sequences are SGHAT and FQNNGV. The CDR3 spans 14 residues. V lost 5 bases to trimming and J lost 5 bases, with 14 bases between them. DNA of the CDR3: TGTGCCAGCAGCCCCACTACCAACAAAGATACGCAGTATTTT. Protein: CASSPTTNKDTQYF.

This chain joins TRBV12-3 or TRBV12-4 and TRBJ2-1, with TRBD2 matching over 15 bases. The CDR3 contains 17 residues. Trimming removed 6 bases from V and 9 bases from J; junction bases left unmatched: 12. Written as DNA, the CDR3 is TGTGCCAGCAGGCGTCCGGGACTAGCGGGGGGAGAGGGTGAGCAGTTCTTC. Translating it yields CASRRPGLAGGEGEQFF.

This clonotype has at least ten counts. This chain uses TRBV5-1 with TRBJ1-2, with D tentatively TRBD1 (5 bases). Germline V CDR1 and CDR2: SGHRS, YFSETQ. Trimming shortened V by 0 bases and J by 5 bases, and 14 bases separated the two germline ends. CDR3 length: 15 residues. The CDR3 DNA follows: TGCGCCAGCAGCTTGGTTGCGGGAGGGGTGTATGGCTACACCTTC. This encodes CASSLVAGGVYGYTF.

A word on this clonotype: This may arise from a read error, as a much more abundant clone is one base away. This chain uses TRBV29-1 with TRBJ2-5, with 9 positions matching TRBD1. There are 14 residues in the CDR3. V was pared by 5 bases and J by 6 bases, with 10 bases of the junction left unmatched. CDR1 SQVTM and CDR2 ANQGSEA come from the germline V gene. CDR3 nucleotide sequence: TGCAGCGTTACGAACTCGGACAGGGGAAAGACCCAGTACTTC. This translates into CSVTNSDRGKTQYF.

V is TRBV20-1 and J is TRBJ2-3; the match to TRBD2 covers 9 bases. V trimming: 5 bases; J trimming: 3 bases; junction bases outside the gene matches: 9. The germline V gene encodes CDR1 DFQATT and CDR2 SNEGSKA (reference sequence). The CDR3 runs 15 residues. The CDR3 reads CSAAPLAGITDTQYF. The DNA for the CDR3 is TGCAGTGCTGCCCCCCTAGCGGGGATTACAGATACGCAGTATTTT.

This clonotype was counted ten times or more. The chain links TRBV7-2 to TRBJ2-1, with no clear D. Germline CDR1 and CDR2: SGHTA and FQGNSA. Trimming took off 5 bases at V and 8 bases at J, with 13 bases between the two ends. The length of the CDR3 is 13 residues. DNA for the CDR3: TGTGCCAGCAGCCGCGTAGAGGTGGATGAGCAGTTCTTC. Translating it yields CASSRVEVDEQFF.

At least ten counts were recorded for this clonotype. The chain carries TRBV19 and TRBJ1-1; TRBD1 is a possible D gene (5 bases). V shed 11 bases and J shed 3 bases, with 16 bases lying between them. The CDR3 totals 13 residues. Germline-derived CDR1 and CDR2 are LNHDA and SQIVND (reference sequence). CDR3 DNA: TGTGCCGTTGGAACAGGAGCATACACTGAAGCTTTCTTT. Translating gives CAVGTGAYTEAFF.

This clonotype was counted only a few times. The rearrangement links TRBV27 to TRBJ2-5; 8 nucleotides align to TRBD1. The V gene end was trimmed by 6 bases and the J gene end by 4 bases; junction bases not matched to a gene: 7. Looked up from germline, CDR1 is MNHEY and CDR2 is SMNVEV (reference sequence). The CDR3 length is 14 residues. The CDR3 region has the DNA TGTGCCAGCAGACTAGACAGGGGTGGAGAGACCCAGTACTTC. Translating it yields CASRLDRGGETQYF.

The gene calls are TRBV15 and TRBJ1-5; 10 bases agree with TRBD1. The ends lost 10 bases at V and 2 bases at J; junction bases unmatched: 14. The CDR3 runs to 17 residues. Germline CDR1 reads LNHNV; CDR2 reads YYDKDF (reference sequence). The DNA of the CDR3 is TGTGCCAGCAGTCCCAAGGGACAGGGGAACGGCAATCAGCCCCAGCATTTT. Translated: CASSPKGQGNGNQPQHF.

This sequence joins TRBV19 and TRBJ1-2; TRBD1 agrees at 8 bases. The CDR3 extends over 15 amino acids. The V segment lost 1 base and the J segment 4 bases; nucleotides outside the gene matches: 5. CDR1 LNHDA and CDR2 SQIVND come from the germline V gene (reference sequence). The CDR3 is CASSIVGGQAYGYTF. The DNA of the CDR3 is TGTGCCAGTAGTATAGTAGGGGGACAGGCCTATGGCTACACCTTC.

In nucleotides, the CDR3 is TGTGCCACAGAGAATAATTCACCCCTCCACTTT. Translated, it gives CATENNSPLHF. The gene calls are TRBV19 and TRBJ1-6; D gene unclear. V gave up 10 bases and J gave up 5 bases, with 6 bases separating them. Germline V lookup: CDR1 LNHDA, CDR2 SQIVND (reference sequence). The CDR3 is 11 residues long. Full variable domain (missing parts from reference TRBV19 and TRBJ1-6): DGGITQSPKYLFRKEGQNVTLSCEQNLNHDAMYWYRQDPGQGLRLIYYSQIVNDFQKGDIAEGYSVSREKKESFPLTVTSAQKNPTAFYLCATENNSPLHFGNGTRLTVT.

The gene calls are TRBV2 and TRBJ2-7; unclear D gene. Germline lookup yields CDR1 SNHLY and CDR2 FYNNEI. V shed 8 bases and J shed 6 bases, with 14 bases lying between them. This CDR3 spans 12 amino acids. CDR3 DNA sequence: TGTGCCAGCTGGGTCGAGTTACGCGAGCAGTACTTC. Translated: CASWVELREQYF.

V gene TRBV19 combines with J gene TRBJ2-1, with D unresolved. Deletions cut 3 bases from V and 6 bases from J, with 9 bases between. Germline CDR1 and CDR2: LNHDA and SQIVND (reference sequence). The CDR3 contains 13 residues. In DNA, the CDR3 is TGTGCCAGTAGTATTGGACCCCGCAATGAGCAGTTCTTC. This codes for CASSIGPRNEQFF. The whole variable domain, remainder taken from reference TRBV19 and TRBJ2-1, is DGGITQSPKYLFRKEGQNVTLSCEQNLNHDAMYWYRQDPGQGLRLIYYSQIVNDFQKGDIAEGYSVSREKKESFPLTVTSAQKNPTAFYLCASSIGPRNEQFFGPGTRLTVL.

The CDR3 DNA reads TGCAGCGGGAACTACAGAGGGAACACTGAAGCTTTCTTT. This sequence encodes CSGNYRGNTEAFF. J is TRBJ1-1 and V is TRBV29-1, with D uncertain. Deletions cut 7 bases from V and 1 base from J, with 13 bases between. Germline values: CDR1 SQVTM, CDR2 ANQGSEA. The CDR3 sequence is 13 residues long.

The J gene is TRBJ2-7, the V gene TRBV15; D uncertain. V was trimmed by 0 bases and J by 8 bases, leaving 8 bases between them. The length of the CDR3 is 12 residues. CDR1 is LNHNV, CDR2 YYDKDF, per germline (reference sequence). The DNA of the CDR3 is TGTGCCACCAGCAGAGATCGAGAGCAGCAGTACTTC. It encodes CATSRDREQQYF. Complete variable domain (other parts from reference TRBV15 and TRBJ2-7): DAMVIQNPRYQVTQFGKPVTLSCSQTLNHNVMYWYQQKSSQAPKLLFHYYDKDFNNEADTPDNFQSRRPNTSFCFLDIRSPGLGDTAMYLCATSRDREQQYFGPGTRLTVT.